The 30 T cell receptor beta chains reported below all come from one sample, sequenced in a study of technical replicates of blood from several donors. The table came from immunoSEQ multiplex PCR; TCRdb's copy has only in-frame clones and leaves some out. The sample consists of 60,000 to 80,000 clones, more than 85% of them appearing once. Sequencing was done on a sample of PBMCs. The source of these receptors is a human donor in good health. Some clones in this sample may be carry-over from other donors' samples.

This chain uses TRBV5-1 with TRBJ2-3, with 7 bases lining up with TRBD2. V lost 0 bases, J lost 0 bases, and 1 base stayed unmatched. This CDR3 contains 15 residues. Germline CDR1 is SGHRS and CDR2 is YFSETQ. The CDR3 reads CASSLASGSTDTQYF. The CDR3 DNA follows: TGCGCCAGCAGCTTGGCTAGCGGTAGCACAGATACGCAGTATTTT.

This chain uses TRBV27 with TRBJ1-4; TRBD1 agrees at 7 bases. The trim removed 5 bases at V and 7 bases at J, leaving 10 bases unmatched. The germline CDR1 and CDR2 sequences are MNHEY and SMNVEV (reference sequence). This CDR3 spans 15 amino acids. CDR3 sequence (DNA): TGTGCCAGCAGTCTCAGACAGGGAAGGACTGAAAAACTGTTTTTT. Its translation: CASSLRQGRTEKLFF. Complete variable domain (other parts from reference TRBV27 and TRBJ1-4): EAQVTQNPRYLITVTGKKLTVTCSQNMNHEYMSWYRQDPGLGLRQIYYSMNVEVTDKGDVPEGYKVSRKEKRNFPLILESPSPNQTSLYFCASSLRQGRTEKLFFGSGTQLSVL.

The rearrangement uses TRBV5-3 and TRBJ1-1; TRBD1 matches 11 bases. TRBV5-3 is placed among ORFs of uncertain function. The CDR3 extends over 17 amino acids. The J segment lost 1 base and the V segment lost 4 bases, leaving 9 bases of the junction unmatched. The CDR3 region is CARSPCLDRGPNTEAFF. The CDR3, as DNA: TGTGCCAGAAGCCCTTGTTTGGACAGGGGGCCGAACACTGAAGCTTTCTTT.

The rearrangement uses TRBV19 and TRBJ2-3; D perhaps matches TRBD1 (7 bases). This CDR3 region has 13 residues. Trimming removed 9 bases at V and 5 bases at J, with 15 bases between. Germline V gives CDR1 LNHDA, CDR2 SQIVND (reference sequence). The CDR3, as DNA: TGTGCCAGCGGGGGACAGTATCGAGATACGCAGTATTTT. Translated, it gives CASGGQYRDTQYF.

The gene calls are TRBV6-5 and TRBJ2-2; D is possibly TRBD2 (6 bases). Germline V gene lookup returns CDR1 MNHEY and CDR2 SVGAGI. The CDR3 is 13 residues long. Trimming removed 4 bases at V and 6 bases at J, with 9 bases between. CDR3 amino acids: CASSSGDPGELFF. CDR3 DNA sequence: TGTGCCAGCAGTTCGGGGGACCCCGGGGAGCTGTTTTTT.

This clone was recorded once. CDR3 DNA: TGCGCCAGCAGCAAAGGGACAGGGGCCGACATTCAGTACTTC. Protein product: CASSKGTGADIQYF. V usage is TRBV5-1 and J usage is TRBJ2-4; TRBD1 aligns across 10 bases. CDR1 is SGHRS, CDR2 YFSETQ, per germline. The CDR3 has 14 residues. Trimming at V came to 4 bases and at J to 8 bases, leaving 6 bases not matched to a gene.

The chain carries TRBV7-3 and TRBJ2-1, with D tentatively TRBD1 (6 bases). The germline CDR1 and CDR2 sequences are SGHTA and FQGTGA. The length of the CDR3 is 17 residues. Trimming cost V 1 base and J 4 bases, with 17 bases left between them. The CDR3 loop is CASSLNPQGEIYNEQFF. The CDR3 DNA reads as TGTGCCAGCAGCTTAAACCCACAGGGAGAGATATACAATGAGCAGTTCTTC.

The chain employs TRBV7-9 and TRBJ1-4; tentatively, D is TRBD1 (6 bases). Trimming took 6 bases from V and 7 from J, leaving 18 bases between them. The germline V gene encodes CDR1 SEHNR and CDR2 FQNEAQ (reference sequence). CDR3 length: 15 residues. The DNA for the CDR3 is TGTGCCAGCAGTTCGCCCCAGGGGTTAACTGAAAAACTGTTTTTT. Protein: CASSSPQGLTEKLFF.

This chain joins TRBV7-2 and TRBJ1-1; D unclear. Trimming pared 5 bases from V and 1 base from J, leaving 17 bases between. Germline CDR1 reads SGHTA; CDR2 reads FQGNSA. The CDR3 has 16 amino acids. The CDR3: CASSIVGITENTEAFF. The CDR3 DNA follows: TGTGCCAGCAGCATAGTGGGTATAACAGAGAACACTGAAGCTTTCTTT.

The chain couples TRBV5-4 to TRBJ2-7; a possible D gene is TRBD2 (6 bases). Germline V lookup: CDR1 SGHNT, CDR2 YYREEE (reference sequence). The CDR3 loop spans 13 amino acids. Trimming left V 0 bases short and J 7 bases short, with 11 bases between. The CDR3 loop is CASSLVGSGEQYF. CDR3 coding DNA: TGTGCCAGCAGCTTGGTCGGGAGCGGTGAGCAGTACTTC. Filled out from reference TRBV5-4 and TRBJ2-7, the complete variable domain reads ETGVTQSPTHLIKTRGQQVTLRCSSQSGHNTVSWYQQALGQGPQFIFQYYREEENGRGNFPPRFSGLQFPNYSSELNVNALELDDSALYLCASSLVGSGEQYFGPGTRLTVT.

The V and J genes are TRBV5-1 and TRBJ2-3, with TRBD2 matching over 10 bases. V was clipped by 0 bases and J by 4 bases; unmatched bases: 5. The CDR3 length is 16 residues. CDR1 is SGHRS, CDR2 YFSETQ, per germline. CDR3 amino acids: CASSLEASGSADTQYF. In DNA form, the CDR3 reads TGCGCCAGCAGCTTGGAGGCTAGCGGGAGCGCAGATACGCAGTATTTT.

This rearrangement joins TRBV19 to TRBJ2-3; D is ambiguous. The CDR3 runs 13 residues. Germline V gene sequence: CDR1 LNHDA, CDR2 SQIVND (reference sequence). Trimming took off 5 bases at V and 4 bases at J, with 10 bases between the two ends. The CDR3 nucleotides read TGTGCCAGTAGTCTTGTATTCGCAGATACGCAGTATTTT. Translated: CASSLVFADTQYF. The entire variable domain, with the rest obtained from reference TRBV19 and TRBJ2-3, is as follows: DGGITQSPKYLFRKEGQNVTLSCEQNLNHDAMYWYRQDPGQGLRLIYYSQIVNDFQKGDIAEGYSVSREKKESFPLTVTSAQKNPTAFYLCASSLVFADTQYFGPGTRLTVL.

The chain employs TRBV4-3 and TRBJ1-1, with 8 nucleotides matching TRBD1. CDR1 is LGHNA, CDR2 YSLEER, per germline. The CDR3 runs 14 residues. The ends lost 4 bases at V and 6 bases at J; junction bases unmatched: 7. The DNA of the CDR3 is TGCGCCAGCAGCCGGATGCAGGGGGCCTCTGAAGCTTTCTTT. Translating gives CASSRMQGASEAFF.

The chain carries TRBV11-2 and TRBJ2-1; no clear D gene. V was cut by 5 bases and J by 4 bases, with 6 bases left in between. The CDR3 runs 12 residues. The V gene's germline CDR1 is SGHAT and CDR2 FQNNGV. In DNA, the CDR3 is TGTGCCAGCAGCCGGAGTTACAATGAGCAGTTCTTC. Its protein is CASSRSYNEQFF. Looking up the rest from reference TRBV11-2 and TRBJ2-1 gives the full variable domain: EAGVAQSPRYKIIEKRQSVAFWCNPISGHATLYWYQQILGQGPKLLIQFQNNGVVDDSQLPKDRFSAERLKGVDSTLKIQPAKLEDSAVYLCASSRSYNEQFFGPGTRLTVL.

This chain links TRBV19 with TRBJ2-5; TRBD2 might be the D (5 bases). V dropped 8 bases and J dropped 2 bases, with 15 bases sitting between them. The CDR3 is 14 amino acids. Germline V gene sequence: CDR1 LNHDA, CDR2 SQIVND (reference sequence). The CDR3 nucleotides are TGTGCCAGTTCCGGACTTTTTCTACAAGAGACCCAGTACTTC. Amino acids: CASSGLFLQETQYF.

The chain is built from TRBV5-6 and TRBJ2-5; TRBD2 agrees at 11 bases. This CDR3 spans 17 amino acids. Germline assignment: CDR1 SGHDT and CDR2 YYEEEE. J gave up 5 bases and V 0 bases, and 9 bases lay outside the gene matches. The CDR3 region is CASSLGSGGAARETQYF. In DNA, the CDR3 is TGTGCCAGCAGCTTGGGTAGCGGGGGGGCTGCGAGGGAGACCCAGTACTTC.

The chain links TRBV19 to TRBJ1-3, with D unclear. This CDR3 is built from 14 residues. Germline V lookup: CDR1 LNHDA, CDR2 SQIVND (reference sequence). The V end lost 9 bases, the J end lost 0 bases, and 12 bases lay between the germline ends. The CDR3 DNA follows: TGTGCCAGCCATGGTCGGGACTCTGGAAACACCATATATTTT. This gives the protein CASHGRDSGNTIYF.

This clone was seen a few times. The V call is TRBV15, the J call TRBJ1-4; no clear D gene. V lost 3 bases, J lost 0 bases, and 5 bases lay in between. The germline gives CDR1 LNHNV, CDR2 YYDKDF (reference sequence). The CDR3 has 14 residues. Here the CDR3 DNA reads TGTGCCACCAGCAGCGGGGCAACTAATGAAAAACTGTTTTTT. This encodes CATSSGATNEKLFF.

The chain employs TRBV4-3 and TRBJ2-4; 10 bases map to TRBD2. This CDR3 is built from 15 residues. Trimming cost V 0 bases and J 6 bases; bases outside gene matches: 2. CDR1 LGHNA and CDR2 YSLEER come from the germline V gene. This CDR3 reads CASSQDRTSGNIQYF. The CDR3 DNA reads TGCGCCAGCAGCCAAGACAGGACTAGCGGAAACATTCAGTACTTC.

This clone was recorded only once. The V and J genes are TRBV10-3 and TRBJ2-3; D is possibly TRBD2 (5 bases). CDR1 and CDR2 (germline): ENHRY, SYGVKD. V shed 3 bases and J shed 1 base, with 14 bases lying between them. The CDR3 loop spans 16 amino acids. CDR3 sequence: CAISDVGESGTDTQYF. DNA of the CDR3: TGTGCCATCAGTGACGTCGGGGAAAGCGGCACAGATACGCAGTATTTT.

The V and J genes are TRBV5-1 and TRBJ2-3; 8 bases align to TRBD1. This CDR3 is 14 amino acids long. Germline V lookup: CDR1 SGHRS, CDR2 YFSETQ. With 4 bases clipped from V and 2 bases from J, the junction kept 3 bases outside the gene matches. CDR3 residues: CASSAGGYTDTQYF. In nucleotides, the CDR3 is TGCGCCAGCAGCGCAGGGGGCTACACAGATACGCAGTATTTT.

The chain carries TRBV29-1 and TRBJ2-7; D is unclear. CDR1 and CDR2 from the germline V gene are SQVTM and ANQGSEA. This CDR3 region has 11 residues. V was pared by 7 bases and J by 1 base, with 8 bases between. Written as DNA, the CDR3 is TGCAGCGCCGAGTCGTCCTACGAGCAGTACTTC. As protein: CSAESSYEQYF.

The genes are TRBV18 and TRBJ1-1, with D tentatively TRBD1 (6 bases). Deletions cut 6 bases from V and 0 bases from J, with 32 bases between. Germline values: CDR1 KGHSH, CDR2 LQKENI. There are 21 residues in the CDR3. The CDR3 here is CASSQNLPPQGSFFLNTEAFF. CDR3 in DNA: TGTGCCAGCTCTCAAAATTTACCGCCACAGGGCTCATTTTTTTTGAACACTGAAGCTTTCTTT.

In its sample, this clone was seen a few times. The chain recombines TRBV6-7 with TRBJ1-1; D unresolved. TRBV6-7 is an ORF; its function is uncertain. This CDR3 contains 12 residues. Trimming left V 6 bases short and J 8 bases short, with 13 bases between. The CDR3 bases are TGTGCCAGCAGCCCCGGGGTGGGCGAAGCTTTCTTT. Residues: CASSPGVGEAFF.

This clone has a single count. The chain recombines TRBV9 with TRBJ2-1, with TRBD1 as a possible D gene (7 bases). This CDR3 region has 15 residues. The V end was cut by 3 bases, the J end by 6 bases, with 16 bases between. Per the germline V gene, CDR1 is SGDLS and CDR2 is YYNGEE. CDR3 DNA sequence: TGTGCCAGCAGCGACACAGGGGAGGCAAGCAATGAGCAGTTCTTC. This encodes CASSDTGEASNEQFF. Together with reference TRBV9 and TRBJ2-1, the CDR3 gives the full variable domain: DSGVTQTPKHLITATGQRVTLRCSPRSGDLSVYWYQQSLDQGLQFLIQYYNGEERAKGNILERFSAQQFPDLHSELNLSSLELGDSALYFCASSDTGEASNEQFFGPGTRLTVL.

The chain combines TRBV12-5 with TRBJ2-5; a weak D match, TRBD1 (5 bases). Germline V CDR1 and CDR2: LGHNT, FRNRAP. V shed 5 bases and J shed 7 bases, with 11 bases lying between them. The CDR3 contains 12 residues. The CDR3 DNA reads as TGTGCTAGTGGTCTTGACAGTTCGACCCAGTACTTC. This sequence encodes CASGLDSSTQYF.

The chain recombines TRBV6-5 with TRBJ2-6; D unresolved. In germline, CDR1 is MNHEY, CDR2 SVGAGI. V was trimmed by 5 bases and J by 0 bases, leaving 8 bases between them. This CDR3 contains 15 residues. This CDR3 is CASSTSNSGANVLTF. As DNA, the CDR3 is TGTGCCAGCAGTACCAGTAACTCTGGGGCCAACGTCCTGACTTTC.

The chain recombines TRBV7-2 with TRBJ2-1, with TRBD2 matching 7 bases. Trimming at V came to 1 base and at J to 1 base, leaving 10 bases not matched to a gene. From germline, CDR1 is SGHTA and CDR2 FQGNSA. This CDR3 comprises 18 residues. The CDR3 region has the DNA TGTGCCAGCAGCTTAGTTGGTGCAGGGACTAATTCCTACAATGAGCAGTTCTTC. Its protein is CASSLVGAGTNSYNEQFF.

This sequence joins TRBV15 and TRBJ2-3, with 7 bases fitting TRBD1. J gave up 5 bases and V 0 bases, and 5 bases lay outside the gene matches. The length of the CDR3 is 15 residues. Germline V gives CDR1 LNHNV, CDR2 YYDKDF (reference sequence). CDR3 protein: CATSRDPTGVDTQYF. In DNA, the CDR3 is TGTGCCACCAGCAGAGACCCTACAGGGGTAGATACGCAGTATTTT.

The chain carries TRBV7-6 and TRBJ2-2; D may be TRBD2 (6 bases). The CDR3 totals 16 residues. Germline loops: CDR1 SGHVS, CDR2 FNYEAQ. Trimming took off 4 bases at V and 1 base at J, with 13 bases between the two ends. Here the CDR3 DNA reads TGTGCCAGCAGCTCCGGGACTTTGCGGAACACCGGGGAGCTGTTTTTT. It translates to CASSSGTLRNTGELFF.